The 18 T cell receptor beta chains listed next were all sequenced from one sample in a study of blood T cell repertoires in COVID-19 (dated by TCRdb to 2018 to 2021). The method behind the library was the immunoSEQ multiplex PCR assay. TCRdb limited this immuneACCESS table to in-frame rearrangements with V and J called. A share of clones is missing; checked studies link under half to unresolved V genes, and the rest is unexplained. The sample includes some 66,000 clones, with 90% to 95% observed a single time. The biggest ten clones account for approximately 2.6% of the sample. Specimen: peripheral blood. These receptor sequences come from a man between 70 and 80 years old with active COVID-19.

The rearrangement links TRBV10-1 to TRBJ2-1; 8 positions match TRBD1. Germline V gene data show CDR1 as WNHNN and CDR2 as SYGVQD (reference sequence). The ends lost 2 bases at V and 9 bases at J; junction bases unmatched: 3. The CDR3 contains 13 residues. As DNA, the CDR3 is TGCGCCAGCAGTGAGAACAGGGGGACTGAGCAGTTCTTC. This encodes CASSENRGTEQFF.

The V gene is TRBV10-3, the J gene TRBJ2-5; 8 positions agree with TRBD2. Unmatched junction bases numbered 4, after V lost 2 bases and J lost 5 bases. Germline V gives CDR1 ENHRY, CDR2 SYGVKD. The CDR3 spans 14 residues. CDR3 in amino acids: CAISEGTSRETQYF. The DNA of the CDR3 is TGTGCCATCAGTGAGGGGACTAGTAGGGAGACCCAGTACTTC.

V is TRBV4-1 and J is TRBJ1-6, with TRBD1 matching over 10 bases. There are 15 residues in the CDR3. Germline lookup yields CDR1 MGHRA and CDR2 YSYEKL. Trimming removed 2 bases from V and 17 bases from J; junction bases left unmatched: 12. The CDR3 loop reads CASSQSGQGRRSVHF. In DNA form, the CDR3 reads TGCGCCAGCAGCCAATCGGGACAGGGGCGTCGGTCGGTCCACTTT.

This chain uses TRBV7-8 with TRBJ2-3; 9 bases align to TRBD2. The V and J ends lost 1 base and 3 bases, in that order; junction bases with no gene match: 5. Germline V gene sequence: CDR1 SGHVS, CDR2 FQNEAQ. CDR3 length equals 16 residues. The DNA for the CDR3 is TGTGCCAGCAGCTTAGGGGCTAGCGGGGCAACAGATACGCAGTATTTT. It translates to CASSLGASGATDTQYF.

The V call is TRBV5-5, the J call TRBJ1-6; a possible D gene is TRBD1 (5 bases). The CDR3 totals 16 residues. Trimming took off 2 bases at V and 8 bases at J, with 17 bases between the two ends. Germline loops: CDR1 SGHKS, CDR2 YYEKEE (reference sequence). DNA for the CDR3: TGTGCCAGCAGCTTATTGCGGGACGCGGGTTATTCACCCCTCCACTTT. It specifies CASSLLRDAGYSPLHF.

V gene TRBV7-9 combines with J gene TRBJ1-1; TRBD1 matches at 8 bases. Germline CDR1 is SEHNR and CDR2 is FQNEAQ (reference sequence). The CDR3 sequence is 17 residues long. Trimming took 5 bases from V and 5 from J; bases not matched to a gene: 16. The CDR3 sequence is CASSPEDRITGGTEAFF. As DNA, the CDR3 is TGTGCCAGCAGCCCAGAAGACCGGATCACAGGGGGTACTGAAGCTTTCTTT.

V usage is TRBV5-1 and J usage is TRBJ1-1, with a possible D match to TRBD1 (5 bases). This CDR3 is 13 amino acids long. Germline lookup yields CDR1 SGHRS and CDR2 YFSETQ. V shed 3 bases and J shed 4 bases, with 10 bases lying between them. The CDR3 is CASSSPGSTEAFF. The DNA for the CDR3 is TGCGCCAGCAGCTCTCCAGGGTCCACTGAAGCTTTCTTT.

J is TRBJ1-1 and V is TRBV9; TRBD1 matches 11 bases. The CDR3 totals 15 residues. CDR1 and CDR2 (germline): SGDLS, YYNGEE. V trimming: 3 bases; J trimming: 5 bases; junction bases outside the gene matches: 6. The CDR3 DNA reads as TGTGCCAGCAGCGGGACAGGGGGCGCCGGGACTGAAGCTTTCTTT. As protein: CASSGTGGAGTEAFF.

The chain employs TRBV6-4 and TRBJ2-5; D is possibly TRBD2 (6 bases). CDR3 size: 15 residues. Trimming cost V 4 bases and J 5 bases, with 17 bases left between them. Per the germline V gene, CDR1 is MRHNA and CDR2 is SNTAGT. CDR3: CASSVRATSGETQYF. CDR3 nucleotides: TGTGCCAGCAGTGTTCGCGCGACTAGTGGGGAGACCCAGTACTTC.

This sequence joins TRBV9 and TRBJ1-1; D is uncertain. Trimming cost V 0 bases and J 1 base, with 19 bases left between them. In germline, CDR1 is SGDLS, CDR2 YYNGEE. There are 18 residues in the CDR3. The CDR3 sequence: CASSVVVRRVSGNTEAFF. CDR3 DNA: TGTGCCAGCAGCGTAGTAGTCAGAAGGGTTAGCGGGAACACTGAAGCTTTCTTT.

The rearrangement uses TRBV29-1 and TRBJ2-7, with D perhaps matching TRBD1 (5 bases). The CDR3 contains 12 residues. Germline values: CDR1 SQVTM, CDR2 ANQGSEA. The V gene lost 5 bases and the J gene lost 2 bases, with 10 bases spanning the gap. CDR3 in DNA: TGCAGCGTTCGGACAAATACCTACGAGCAGTACTTC. This translates into CSVRTNTYEQYF.

This clone was seen a handful of times. This chain uses TRBV7-3 with TRBJ2-7; perhaps TRBD1 as D (5 bases). Germline V gene sequence: CDR1 SGHTA, CDR2 FQGTGA. Trimming took 5 bases from V and 6 from J, leaving 14 bases between them. CDR3 size: 13 residues. CDR3 loop: CASSRGRDLEQYF. CDR3 nucleotide sequence: TGTGCCAGCAGCAGGGGCAGGGATCTCGAGCAGTACTTC.

The chain carries TRBV11-2 and TRBJ2-2, with D perhaps matching TRBD2 (5 bases). V dropped 5 bases and J dropped 4 bases, with 8 bases sitting between them. The CDR3 loop spans 13 amino acids. The V gene's germline CDR1 is SGHAT and CDR2 FQNNGV. The CDR3 protein is CASSPTSTGELFF. The CDR3 DNA follows: TGTGCCAGCAGCCCCACTAGCACCGGGGAGCTGTTTTTT.

This clone came up once. This sequence joins TRBV12-5 and TRBJ2-1, with 8 bases matching TRBD1. Per the germline V gene, CDR1 is LGHNT and CDR2 is FRNRAP. The CDR3 runs 17 residues. V trimming: 0 bases; J trimming: 4 bases; junction bases outside the gene matches: 8. The CDR3 region is CASGLVPAGGVYNEQFF. CDR3 DNA sequence: TGTGCTAGTGGTTTGGTACCGGCAGGGGGCGTGTACAATGAGCAGTTCTTC. The entire variable domain, with the rest obtained from reference TRBV12-5 and TRBJ2-1, is as follows: DARVTQTPRHKVTEMGQEVTMRCQPILGHNTVFWYRQTMMQGLELLAYFRNRAPLDDSGMPKDRFSAEMPDATLATLKIQPSEPRDSAVYFCASGLVPAGGVYNEQFFGPGTRLTVL.

CDR3 amino acids: CASSVGASGRTDTQYF. In DNA form, the CDR3 reads TGTGCCAGCAGCGTAGGGGCTAGCGGGCGCACAGATACGCAGTATTTT. The rearrangement links TRBV9 to TRBJ2-3, with 8 bases lining up with TRBD2. Germline CDR1 reads SGDLS; CDR2 reads YYNGEE. Trimming at V came to 0 bases and at J to 1 base, leaving 4 bases not matched to a gene. The CDR3 is made up of 16 amino acids.

This clone is a singleton in its sample. CDR3 sequence (DNA): TGCGCCAGCAGAGACACCGGGACAGGGGGCGCGGTGTATTTT. As protein: CASRDTGTGGAVYF. J is TRBJ2-3 and V is TRBV10-2, with 12 nucleotides matching TRBD1. This CDR3 is built from 14 residues. Germline CDR1 WSHSY, CDR2 SAAADI. After removal of 6 bases from V and 14 bases from J, the junction contained 12 bases not matched to a gene.

The rearrangement uses TRBV29-1 and TRBJ1-2; 10 positions agree with TRBD1. The V gene's germline CDR1 is SQVTM and CDR2 ANQGSEA. V was pared by 6 bases and J by 7 bases, with 8 bases of the junction left unmatched. The CDR3 runs to 13 residues. The CDR3 DNA is TGCAGCGTATCAGAGACAGGGGGCACTGGCTACACCTTC. Translation gives CSVSETGGTGYTF.

The chain couples TRBV6-5 to TRBJ2-4; TRBD2 aligns across 9 bases. V was pared by 7 bases and J by 15 bases, with 13 bases of the junction left unmatched. Germline CDR1 and CDR2: MNHEY and SVGAGI. The CDR3 contains 13 residues. The CDR3 nucleotides are TGTGCCAGCACCCCAAGTAGCGGGGGACCATGGTACTTC. Its translation: CASTPSSGGPWYF.